The T cell receptor beta chain under discussion was sequenced for a study of cytomegalovirus exposure and HLA in healthy donors. Study-wide results and caveats: It was assumed in the presence/absence analyses that sequencing depth was roughly uniform across donors. A later analysis linked some 18,000 TCR beta sequences to HLA alleles at 0.05 false discovery rate. By HLA locus, TCR association rates varied in a later analysis, with DRB1 showing the most and HLA-C the fewest.

Primers: 60 Vbeta forward and 13 Jbeta reverse. TCRdb's table, derived via immunoSEQ multiplex PCR, lists solely in-frame clones and lacks some. The data hold over 150,000 clones, with more than 60% observed a single time. Regarding this clone: Its matching antigen is unknown.

This CDR3 region has 14 residues. J was trimmed by 2 bases and V by 2 bases; bases with no gene match: 0. The sequencing input was PBMCs. The receptor was derived from a male donor in good health and CMV-seronegative. The chain recombines TRBV23-1 with TRBJ2-1, with 7 bases that match TRBD2. TRBV23-1 is classed as an ORF, of uncertain function. Here the CDR3 reads CASSQGGAYNEQFF. CDR3 DNA: TGCGCCAGCAGTCAAGGGGGGGCCTACAATGAGCAGTTCTTC.